This TCR beta chain was documented in a study of blood T cell repertoires in COVID-19. In the study's own analysis: Amplification with reference gene primers provided the estimates of nucleated cell counts. Data came from immunoSEQ multiplex PCR; TCRdb stores just in-frame clones and leaves some out. The D gene and trimming were derived from the DNA, and the V and J assignments and clone size from that table. Altogether approximately 270,000 clones are present, around nine tenths being singletons, with the ten largest covering 3% to 3.5%. V dropped 0 bases and J dropped 5; count of bases not matched to a gene: 5. Germline V CDR1 and CDR2: SGHTA, FQGTGA. This CDR3 has 15 residues.

Input material: peripheral blood. The rearrangement joins TRBV7-3 to TRBJ2-5; 8 positions agree with TRBD1. This TCR was sampled from a man between 18 and 29 years old with active or convalescent COVID-19. CDR3 protein: CASSLTSGQGETQYF. For the CDR3, the DNA is TGTGCCAGCAGCTTAACAAGTGGACAGGGTGAGACCCAGTACTTC.